This entry concerns a single T cell receptor (beta chain). This clonotype was detected many times. Its antigen target is currently unknown. One base away there is no much larger clone; base qualities are not given. The data belong to a study of T-cell memory formation after mild COVID-19 (dated by TCRdb to the early 2020s). Broadly, across the study: TCR sequence clusters from the two donors were found to be largely donor specific. T-cell clones expanding and contracting after mild COVID-19 in a couple of donors were tracked by longitudinal TCRalpha and TCRbeta repertoire sequencing. The cohort comprised two young, previously healthy adult volunteers, one female and one male.

The junction shows trimming of 0 bases on V and 4 bases on J, plus 13 bases between the germline ends. The CDR3 numbers 16 residues from cysteine through phenylalanine. Kept here is only the CDR3 DNA, which spans 48 bases and is read in frame from base 1. CDR1 and CDR2, per the germline V gene, are MGHRA and YSYEKL. Results the study describes overall, beyond this receptor: Only two mild cases were covered by the study, and larger cohorts that include severe cases with pre-infection samples were considered necessary. The detection of some responding clones in pre-infection memory suggests that pre-existing cross-reactive memory T cells joined the SARS-CoV-2 response. Clones contracting from day 15 to 85 had balanced CD4/CD8 phenotypes, while a second wave expanding from day 15 to 37 was biased towards CD4+. SARS-CoV-2 specificity was not confirmed for the second-wave clones peaking on day 37. Contracting CD4+ clones appeared mostly in the CM and EM memory subsets, whereas CD8+ clones were enriched in EMRA.

Ficoll-Paque density gradient centrifugation was the method used to isolate PBMCs. The data were produced on an Illumina NovaSeq 6000. TCRalpha and TCRbeta cDNA libraries were constructed by 5'RACE with constant-segment primers, with sample barcodes and unique molecular identifiers being introduced. RNA was extracted from every sample with Trizol reagent. Library amplification was performed in two PCR steps, and a second sample barcode and Illumina TruSeq adapters were introduced in the second step. Sequencing of the libraries was done on an Illumina NovaSeq, producing 2 x 150 bp paired-end reads. Regarding the original processing steps: Demultiplexing of reads and collapsing into UMI-guided consensus sequences were performed with migec v1.2.7. Using mixcr v2.1.11, UMI consensuses were aligned to TRA and TRB V and J templates and then assembled into clonotypes. A clonotype was counted as expanded or contracted only when both edgeR and NoisET called the clonotype significant, with the noise models trained on biological replicates. For edgeR calls, the thresholds were a false discovery rate-adjusted p below 0.01 and a log2 fold-change of 1. PCA with hierarchical clustering of max-normalized trajectories of the 1000 most abundant clonotypes was used as exploratory dynamics analysis. Separately sequenced CD4+ and CD8+ repertoires were used to assign a CD4 or CD8 phenotype to each responding clone. TCRdb cleaned the public reads at Q25 with fastp, built clones with MiXCR and kept in-frame beta chains. Entries that share a CDR3 protein sequence are merged under the most common genes and DNA. The V and J calls follow TCRdb's processing rather than the paper's. The sample table shows fewer than 350,000 distinct CDR3 sequences, and around 15% are seen once. The ten most abundant clones make up under 25% of the sample.

In this chain, TRBV4-1 is recombined with TRBJ2-1, with the D gene too uncertain to name. This TCR derives from a man aged 18 to 29 who had mild COVID-19 (a few samples of this study predate the infection). The sample titles of this study are shuffled in the database, so cell type and time point are left out; the donor was told from shared clones. Input material: PBMCs or a T cell subset sorted from them (not recorded which). The CDR3 reads as follows: CASSQDSRKAYNEQFF. The DNA is as follows: TGCGCCAGCAGCCAAGATAGTAGAAAGGCTTACAATGAGCAGTTCTTC.